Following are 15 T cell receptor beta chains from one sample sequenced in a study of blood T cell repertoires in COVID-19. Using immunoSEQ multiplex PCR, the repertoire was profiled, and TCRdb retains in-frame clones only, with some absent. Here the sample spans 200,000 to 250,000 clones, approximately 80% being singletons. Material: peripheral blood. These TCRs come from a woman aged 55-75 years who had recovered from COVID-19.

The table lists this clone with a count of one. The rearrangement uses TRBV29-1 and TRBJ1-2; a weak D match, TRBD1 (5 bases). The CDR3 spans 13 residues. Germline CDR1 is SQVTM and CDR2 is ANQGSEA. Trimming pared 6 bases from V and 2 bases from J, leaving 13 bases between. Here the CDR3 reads CSVTGGSNYGYTF. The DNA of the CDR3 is TGCAGCGTGACCGGGGGTTCAAACTATGGCTACACCTTC.

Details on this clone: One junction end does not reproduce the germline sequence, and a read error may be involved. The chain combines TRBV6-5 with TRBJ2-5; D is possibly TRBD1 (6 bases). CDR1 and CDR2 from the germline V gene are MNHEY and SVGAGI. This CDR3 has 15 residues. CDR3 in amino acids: CASSYSTTGQGTQYF. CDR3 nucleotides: TGTGCCAGCAGTTACTCGACCACAGGGCAAGGGACCCAGTACTTC.

In DNA, the CDR3 is TGTGCCAGCAGACTCCGAGCGGGGGGGCCTGAAAAAACGGCCCCCTACAATGAGCAGTTCTTC. Protein product: CASRLRAGGPEKTAPYNEQFF. This chain joins TRBV13 and TRBJ2-1, with TRBD2 matching over 10 bases. V shed 6 bases and J 2 bases; nucleotides not matched to a gene: 22. The V gene's germline CDR1 is PRHDT and CDR2 FYEKMQ (reference sequence). This CDR3 has 21 amino acids.

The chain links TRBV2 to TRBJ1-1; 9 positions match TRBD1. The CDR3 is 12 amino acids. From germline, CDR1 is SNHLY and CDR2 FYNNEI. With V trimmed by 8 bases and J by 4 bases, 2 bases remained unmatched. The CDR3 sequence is CASPTGGTEAFF. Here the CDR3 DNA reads TGTGCCAGCCCGACAGGGGGCACTGAAGCTTTCTTT.

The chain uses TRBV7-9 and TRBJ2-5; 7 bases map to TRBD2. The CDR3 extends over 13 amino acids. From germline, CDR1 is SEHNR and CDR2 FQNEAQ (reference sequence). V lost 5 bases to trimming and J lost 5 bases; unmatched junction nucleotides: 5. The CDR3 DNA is TGTGCCAGCAGCGCTGGACTAGGCGAGACCCAGTACTTC. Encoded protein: CASSAGLGETQYF.

Here the CDR3 DNA reads TGTGCCAGCAGTTACTCGAACAGGGTATATCAGCCCCAGCATTTT. Translation: CASSYSNRVYQPQHF. This chain uses TRBV6-2 or TRBV6-3 with TRBJ1-5, with D tentatively TRBD1 (6 bases). Trimming left V 0 bases short and J 5 bases short, with 11 bases between. The CDR3 spans 15 residues. CDR1 and CDR2 from the germline V gene are MNHEY and SVGEGT.

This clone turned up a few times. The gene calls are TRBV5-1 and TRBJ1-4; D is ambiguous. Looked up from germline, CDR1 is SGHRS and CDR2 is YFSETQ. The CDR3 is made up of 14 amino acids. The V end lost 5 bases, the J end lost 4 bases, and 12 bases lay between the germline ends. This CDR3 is CASRWAVLNEKLFF. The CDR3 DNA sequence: TGCGCCAGCAGATGGGCAGTTCTTAATGAAAAACTGTTTTTT.

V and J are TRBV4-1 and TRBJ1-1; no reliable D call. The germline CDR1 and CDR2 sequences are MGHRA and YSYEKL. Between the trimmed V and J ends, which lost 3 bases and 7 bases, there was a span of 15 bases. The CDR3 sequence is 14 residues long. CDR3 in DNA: TGCGCCAGCAGCCACCAAGTGGCCGGAGGTGAAGCTTTCTTT. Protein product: CASSHQVAGGEAFF.

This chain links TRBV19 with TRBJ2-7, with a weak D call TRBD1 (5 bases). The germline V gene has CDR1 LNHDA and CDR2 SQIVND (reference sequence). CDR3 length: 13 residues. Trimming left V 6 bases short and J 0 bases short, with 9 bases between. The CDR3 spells CASSSQASYEQYF. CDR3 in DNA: TGTGCCAGTAGCTCACAGGCCTCCTACGAGCAGTACTTC. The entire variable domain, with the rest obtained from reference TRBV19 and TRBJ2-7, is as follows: DGGITQSPKYLFRKEGQNVTLSCEQNLNHDAMYWYRQDPGQGLRLIYYSQIVNDFQKGDIAEGYSVSREKKESFPLTVTSAQKNPTAFYLCASSSQASYEQYFGPGTRLTVT.

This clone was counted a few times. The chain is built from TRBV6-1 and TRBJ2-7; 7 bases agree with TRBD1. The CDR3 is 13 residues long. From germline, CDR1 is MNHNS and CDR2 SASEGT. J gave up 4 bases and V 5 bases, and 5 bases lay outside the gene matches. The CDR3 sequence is CASSNRGLYEQYF. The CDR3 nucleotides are TGTGCCAGCAGTAACAGGGGATTATACGAGCAGTACTTC.

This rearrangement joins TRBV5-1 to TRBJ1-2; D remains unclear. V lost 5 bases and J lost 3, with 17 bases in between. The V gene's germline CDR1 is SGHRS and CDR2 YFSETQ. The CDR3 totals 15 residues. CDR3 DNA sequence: TGCGCCAGCAGAAGTTTACAGACATGGGACTATGGCTACACCTTC. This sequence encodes CASRSLQTWDYGYTF. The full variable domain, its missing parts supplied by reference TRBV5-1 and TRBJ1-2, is KAGVTQTPRYLIKTRGQQVTLSCSPISGHRSVSWYQQTPGQGLQFLFEYFSETQRNKGNFPGRFSGRQFSNSRSEMNVSTLELGDSALYLCASRSLQTWDYGYTFGSGTRLTVV.

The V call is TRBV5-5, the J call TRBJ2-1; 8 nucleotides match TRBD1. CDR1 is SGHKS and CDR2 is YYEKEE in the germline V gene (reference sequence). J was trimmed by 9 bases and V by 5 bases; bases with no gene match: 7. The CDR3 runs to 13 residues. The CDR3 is CASRFQGAGEQFF. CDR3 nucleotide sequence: TGTGCCAGCAGATTCCAGGGGGCTGGTGAGCAGTTCTTC.

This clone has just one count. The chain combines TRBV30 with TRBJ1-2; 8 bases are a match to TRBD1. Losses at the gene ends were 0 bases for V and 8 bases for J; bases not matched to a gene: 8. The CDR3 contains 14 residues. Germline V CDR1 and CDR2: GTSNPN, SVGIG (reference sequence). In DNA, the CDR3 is TGTGCCTGGAGTGTTATAGGGACAGGCATAGGCTACACCTTC. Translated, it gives CAWSVIGTGIGYTF.

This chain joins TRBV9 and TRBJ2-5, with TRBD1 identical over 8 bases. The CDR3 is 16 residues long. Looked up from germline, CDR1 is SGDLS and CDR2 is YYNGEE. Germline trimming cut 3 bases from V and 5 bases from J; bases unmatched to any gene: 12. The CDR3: CASSDPQGATGETQYF. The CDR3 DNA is TGTGCCAGCAGCGATCCTCAGGGGGCCACGGGGGAGACCCAGTACTTC.

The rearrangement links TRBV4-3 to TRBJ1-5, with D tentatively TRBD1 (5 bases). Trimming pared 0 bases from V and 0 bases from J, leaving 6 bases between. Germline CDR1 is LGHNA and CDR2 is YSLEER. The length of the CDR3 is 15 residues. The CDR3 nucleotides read TGCGCCAGCAGCCAAGATGGGGCTAGCAATCAGCCCCAGCATTTT. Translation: CASSQDGASNQPQHF.